A selection of T cell receptor beta chains follows, all from one sample in a study of blood T cells in healthy people across ages. From the 5' RACE reads, TCRdb called clonotypes with MiXCR, one entry per CDR3 protein. The sample includes around 800,000 distinct CDR3 sequences, around 24% seen only once; the top ten take under 3%. These data also featured in a second study, about T cells of mothers and their children.

The sequencing sample was made of blood. The receptors were gathered from a boy aged 10-17 years in good health. Each CDR3 is given with its conserved first and last residue. Fields, in order: D gene, J gene, clone size, V gene, CDR3 protein, CDR3 DNA. D genes are given only for firm matches. Size is omitted from some rows. Given values are once, few, many or a class for expanded clones.

>.|TRBJ2-7|.|TRBV7-9
CASSFGEIYEQYF
TGTGCCAGCAGCTTTGGGGAGATCTACGAGCAGTACTTC
>TRBD1|TRBJ2-7|.|TRBV12-3/TRBV12-4
CASRGSTGGFDEQYF
TGTGCCAGCAGGGGGTCCACAGGGGGCTTCGACGAGCAGTACTTC
>.|TRBJ2-5|many|TRBV4-1
CASSQGGTQYF
TGTGCCAGCAGCCAAGGCGGGACCCAGTACTTC
>.|TRBJ1-2|.|TRBV5-4
CASSPSLGTQDSYGYTF
TGTGCCAGCAGCCCTTCTCTTGGGACACAAGATAGCTATGGCTACACCTTC
>.|TRBJ2-7|few|TRBV27
CASSFRVSSYEQYF
TGTGCCAGCAGTTTTAGGGTAAGCTCCTACGAGCAGTACTTC
>TRBD2|TRBJ2-7|.|TRBV4-3
CASSQEPAGGIYEQYF
TGCGCCAGCAGCCAAGAACCAGCGGGAGGTATCTACGAGCAGTACTTC
>TRBD2|TRBJ2-1|few|TRBV7-3
CASSLAPWRGAGNEQFF
TGTGCCAGCAGCTTGGCCCCCTGGCGGGGGGCAGGGAATGAGCAGTTCTTC
>.|TRBJ2-7|.|TRBV28
CASSPALDGEVYEQYF
TGTGCCAGCAGTCCGGCTCTCGACGGGGAGGTTTACGAGCAGTACTTC
>TRBD2|TRBJ2-3|.|TRBV4-1
CASSQDRLAGTDTQYF
TGCGCCAGCAGCCAAGATAGGCTAGCGGGCACAGATACGCAGTATTTT
>.|TRBJ2-2|few|TRBV5-1
CASSLKAGGRPDGELFF
TGCGCCAGCAGCCTAAAGGCCGGGGGCCGGCCGGACGGGGAGCTGTTTTTT
>.|TRBJ1-2|few|TRBV4-1
CASSQERGFGYTF
TGCGCCAGCAGCCAAGAAAGGGGGTTTGGCTACACCTTC
>TRBD1|TRBJ2-5|few|TRBV28
CASSLRQGGSSGPQETQYF
TGTGCCAGCAGTCTTAGACAGGGGGGATCCTCGGGTCCTCAAGAGACCCAGTACTTC
>.|TRBJ1-5|.|TRBV28
CASSSDRVGHQPQHF
TGTGCCAGCAGCTCTGATCGAGTAGGGCATCAGCCCCAGCATTTT
>.|TRBJ1-1|few|TRBV29-1
CSVEDRPTEAFF
TGCAGCGTTGAAGACAGGCCCACTGAAGCTTTCTTT
>TRBD2|TRBJ2-5|.|TRBV6-6
CARSKRGGLAEETQYF
TGTGCCAGAAGTAAACGAGGTGGACTAGCGGAAGAGACCCAGTACTTC
>.|TRBJ2-1|few|TRBV29-1
CSVGLEYIQFF
TGCAGCGTGGGGCTAGAATACATCCAGTTCTTC
>.|TRBJ2-4|few|TRBV3-1
CASSLRGPAGSIQYF
TGTGCCAGCAGCCTCAGGGGACCTGCTGGAAGCATTCAGTACTTC
>.|TRBJ2-4|.|TRBV5-4
CASSGGVTKNIQYF
TGTGCCAGCAGCGGTGGGGTCACCAAAAACATTCAGTACTTC
>.|TRBJ1-1|.|TRBV5-1
CASSLEGFRTEAFF
TGCGCCAGCAGCTTGGAGGGGTTTCGGACTGAAGCTTTCTTT
>.|TRBJ2-5|.|TRBV3-1
CAPHWDHQETQYF
TGTGCCCCTCACTGGGACCACCAAGAGACCCAGTACTTC
>.|TRBJ2-7|.|TRBV10-3
CAISPGQDPYEQYF
TGTGCCATCAGTCCGGGACAAGACCCCTACGAGCAGTACTTC
>.|TRBJ1-1|.|TRBV20-1
CSASQALRTFF
TGCAGTGCTAGCCAGGCGTTAAGAACTTTCTTT
>TRBD1|TRBJ1-2|.|TRBV12-3/TRBV12-4
CASSGTGGLVRGYTF
TGTGCCAGCAGCGGGACAGGGGGCTTGGTTCGTGGCTACACCTTC
>.|TRBJ2-3|.|TRBV7-2
CASSREGVLQYF
TGTGCCAGCAGCCGAGAAGGGGTTTTGCAGTATTTT
>.|TRBJ2-1|few|TRBV27
CASSLSVAYEQFF
TGTGCCAGCAGTTTATCGGTAGCCTATGAGCAGTTCTTC
>.|TRBJ1-3|.|TRBV5-5
CASSLRDTRNTIYF
TGTGCCAGCAGCTTGAGGGACACCAGAAACACCATATATTTT
>.|TRBJ2-5|.|TRBV14
CASSPTWGETQYF
TGTGCCAGCAGCCCCACGTGGGGGGAGACCCAGTACTTC
>.|TRBJ2-5|few|TRBV7-9
CASSSSSWGRLTQYF
TGTGCCAGCAGTTCTTCTTCTTGGGGTAGATTGACCCAGTACTTC
>.|TRBJ1-2|.|TRBV5-4
CASSLDEGPYGYTF
TGTGCCAGCAGCTTGGATGAGGGGCCCTATGGCTACACCTTC
>.|TRBJ2-3|few|TRBV11-2
CASSLLRSLADTQYF
TGTGCCAGCAGCTTATTGAGGAGTCTCGCAGATACGCAGTATTTT
>.|TRBJ1-6|many|TRBV12-3/TRBV12-4
CASSFAPLNSPLHF
TGTGCCAGCAGTTTTGCTCCGCTTAATTCACCCCTCCACTTT
>.|TRBJ2-7|few|TRBV2
CASSEARRYEGEQYF
TGTGCCAGCAGTGAAGCCCGACGGTATGAGGGCGAGCAGTACTTC
>TRBD1|TRBJ2-1|.|TRBV9
CASSPWGRGSYNEQFF
TGTGCCAGCAGCCCATGGGGCAGGGGGTCCTACAATGAGCAGTTCTTC
>.|TRBJ2-1|.|TRBV24-1
CATGAAGYNEQFF
TGTGCCACCGGGGCGGCCGGTTACAATGAGCAGTTCTTC
>TRBD1|TRBJ2-1|few|TRBV29-1
CSVEAWGQGAGSSYNEQFF
TGCAGCGTTGAAGCTTGGGGACAGGGGGCAGGGAGCTCCTACAATGAGCAGTTCTTC
>.|TRBJ2-5|.|TRBV6-5
CASSYVEGGGEETQYF
TGTGCCAGCAGTTACGTTGAGGGTGGGGGTGAGGAGACCCAGTACTTC
>.|TRBJ2-7|.|TRBV3-1
CASSQVGRHYEQYF
TGTGCCAGCAGCCAAGTGGGCCGTCACTACGAGCAGTACTTC
>.|TRBJ2-1|few|TRBV10-3
CAIESGTGFYNEQFF
TGTGCCATCGAGTCCGGGACGGGGTTCTACAATGAGCAGTTCTTC
>.|TRBJ1-5|.|TRBV5-5
CASSPRTDSSNQPQHF
TGTGCCAGCAGCCCTCGGACAGACTCTAGCAATCAGCCCCAGCATTTT
>.|TRBJ2-3|.|TRBV13
CASRPGGSPDTRYF
TGTGCCAGCAGACCTGGGGGATCCCCAGATACGCGGTATTTT
>.|TRBJ2-5|.|TRBV5-1
CASSWLAAQETQYF
TGCGCCAGCAGCTGGCTTGCGGCCCAGGAGACCCAGTACTTC
>TRBD2|TRBJ2-7|few|TRBV20-1
CSAATSGDYEQYF
TGCAGTGCCGCGACTAGCGGGGACTACGAGCAGTACTTC
>.|TRBJ2-7|.|TRBV6-6
CASDLGTAEQYF
TGTGCCAGCGATCTAGGGACGGCCGAGCAGTACTTC
>TRBD1|TRBJ1-4|once|TRBV5-6
CASSYDRGCNEKLFF
TGTGCCAGCAGCTACGACAGGGGGTGTAATGAAAAACTGTTTTTT